The 7 T cell receptor beta chains listed next were all sequenced from one sample in a study of blood T cell repertoires in COVID-19. Sequencing was performed with immunoSEQ multiplex PCR; in TCRdb, only in-frame clones are kept and a portion is missing. The profile shows approximately 210,000 clones, around 81% of them singletons. Sequenced sample: PBMCs or T cells enriched from blood (not recorded which). These receptors all stem from a man aged 25-45 years with acute COVID-19.

This clone was seen once. The chain is built from TRBV3-1 (or the pseudogene TRBV3-2) and TRBJ2-2, with a tentative D call TRBD2 (7 bases). Trimming took off 4 bases at V and 3 bases at J, with 12 bases between the two ends. This CDR3 is 15 amino acids long. Germline V lookup: CDR1 LGHDT, CDR2 YNNKEL (reference sequence). The CDR3 sequence: CASSPQGGDTGELFF. The CDR3 nucleotides are TGTGCCAGCAGCCCCCAAGGGGGGGACACCGGGGAGCTGTTTTTT.

This clone was counted a few times. The chain uses TRBV5-1 and TRBJ1-2; unclear D gene. Germline V CDR1 and CDR2: SGHRS, YFSETQ. The V end lost 0 bases, the J end lost 7 bases, and 4 bases lay between the germline ends. This CDR3 region has 11 residues. The CDR3 here is CASSLDGGYTF. DNA of the CDR3: TGCGCCAGCAGCTTGGACGGTGGCTACACCTTC.

The chain uses TRBV11-3 and TRBJ1-3; D is possibly TRBD1 (5 bases). The ends were cut back, 3 bases at V and 0 bases at J, with 9 bases in the middle. This CDR3 has 15 amino acids. Germline V CDR1 and CDR2: SGHNT, YENEEA. CDR3 nucleotides: TGTGCCAGCAGCTTGCAGGGCTCCTCTGGAAACACCATATATTTT. Protein: CASSLQGSSGNTIYF.

V gene TRBV27 combines with J gene TRBJ1-2; 9 bases are a match to TRBD1. CDR3 size: 13 residues. Germline V CDR1 and CDR2: MNHEY, SMNVEV (reference sequence). The junction had 3 bases not matched to a gene; V was cut back by 4 bases and J by 6 bases. The CDR3 spells CASSSRDRDGYTF. CDR3 bases: TGTGCCAGCAGTTCCCGGGACAGGGATGGCTACACCTTC.

This chain joins TRBV5-1 and TRBJ1-4; 9 nucleotides match TRBD1. Germline CDR1 SGHRS, CDR2 YFSETQ. This CDR3 is 15 amino acids long. J gave up 6 bases and V 3 bases, and 6 bases lay outside the gene matches. The CDR3 coding sequence is TGCGCCAGCAGCTCGTACCGGGACAGGGATGAAAAACTGTTTTTT. Translating gives CASSSYRDRDEKLFF.

The gene calls are TRBV7-3 and TRBJ2-3, with TRBD2 matching 12 bases. V lost 2 bases and J lost 11; bases outside the gene matches: 11. The germline gives CDR1 SGHTA, CDR2 FQGTGA. The CDR3 has 16 amino acids. For the CDR3, the DNA is TGTGCCAGCAGCTTAGGGGGACTAGCGGGCCGCGGGGGGCAGTATTTT. This gives the protein CASSLGGLAGRGGQYF. The whole variable domain, remainder taken from reference TRBV7-3 and TRBJ2-3, is GAGVSQTPSNKVTEKGKYVELRCDPISGHTALYWYRQSLGQGPEFLIYFQGTGAADDSGLPNDRFFAVRPEGSVSTLKIQRTERGDSAVYLCASSLGGLAGRGGQYFGPGTRLTVL.

The genes are TRBV10-3 and TRBJ1-1, with 7 bases matching TRBD1. The V gene end was trimmed by 6 bases and the J gene end by 1 base; junction bases not matched to a gene: 2. Germline V CDR1 and CDR2: ENHRY, SYGVKD. The CDR3 has 13 amino acids. The CDR3 DNA reads TGTGCCATCAGGGGGACAGAGAACACTGAAGCTTTCTTT. This gives the protein CAIRGTENTEAFF.